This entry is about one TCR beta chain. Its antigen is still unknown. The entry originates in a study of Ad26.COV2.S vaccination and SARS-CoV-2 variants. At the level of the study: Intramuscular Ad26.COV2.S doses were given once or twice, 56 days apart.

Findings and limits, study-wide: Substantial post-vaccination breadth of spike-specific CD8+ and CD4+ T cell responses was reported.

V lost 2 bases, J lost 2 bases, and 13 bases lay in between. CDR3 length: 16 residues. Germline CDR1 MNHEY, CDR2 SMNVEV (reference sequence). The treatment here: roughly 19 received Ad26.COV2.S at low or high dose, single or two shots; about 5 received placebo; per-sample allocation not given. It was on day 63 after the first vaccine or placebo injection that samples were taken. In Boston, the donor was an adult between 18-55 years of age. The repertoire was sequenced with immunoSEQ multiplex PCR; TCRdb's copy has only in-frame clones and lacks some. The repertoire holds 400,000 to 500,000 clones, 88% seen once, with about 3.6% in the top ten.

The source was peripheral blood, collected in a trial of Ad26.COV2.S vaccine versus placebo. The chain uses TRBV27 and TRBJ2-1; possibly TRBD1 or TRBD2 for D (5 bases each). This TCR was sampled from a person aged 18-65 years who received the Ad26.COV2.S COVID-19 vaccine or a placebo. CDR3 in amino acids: CASSLHPRETYNEQFF. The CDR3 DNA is TGTGCCAGCAGTTTACACCCCAGGGAGACCTACAATGAGCAGTTCTTC.